At least ten counts were recorded for the clone carrying this TCR beta chain. The sample comes from a study of T cells in Graves' hyperthyroidism and ophthalmopathy. RNA transcripts provided the source from which TCR beta CDR3 regions were amplified. During a first-round RT-PCR of the TCR CDR3, the HTBI primer set was used. TCRdb re-called the multiplex PCR reads through MiXCR, storing one row per CDR3 protein. The sample has about 350,000 distinct CDR3 sequences, 15% to 20% seen once. The CDR3 has 16 residues. The ends lost 1 base at V and 1 base at J; junction bases unmatched: 5. CDR1 is LGHNA, CDR2 YNFKEQ, per germline.

This chain links TRBV4-2 with TRBJ1-1, with TRBD1 identical over 8 bases. The sequencing input was blood. The clonotype originates from a woman aged 40 to 55 with Graves' ophthalmopathy. The CDR3 DNA reads as TGTGCCAGCAGCCAAGGGCAGGGGGCGGCGAACACTGAAGCTTTCTTT. The encoded protein is CASSQGQGAANTEAFF.